This T cell receptor beta chain emerged from a study of blood T cell repertoires in COVID-19. As for the study in general: Donors in the United States, Italy and Spain gave samples during acute or convalescent COVID-19.

This clone was observed a few times. Germline values: CDR1 MNHEY, CDR2 SVGAGI. The CDR3 loop spans 15 amino acids. V lost 5 bases, J lost 2 bases, and 8 bases stayed unmatched. Using immunoSEQ multiplex PCR, the repertoire was profiled, and TCRdb retains in-frame clones only, with some absent. There are under 300,000 clones in the sample; around 90% occur only once, and 2% to 2.5% lies in the top ten. Participant-reported clinical history was the basis for cohort assignment. The specimen was PBMCs or T cells enriched from blood (not recorded which). The clonotype comes from a woman aged 60-75 years in a cohort exposed to, infected with or recovered from COVID-19 (not recorded which). This sequence joins TRBV6-5 and TRBJ2-7, with 8 bases matching TRBD2. The CDR3 sequence is CASSRPGGATYEQYF. The CDR3, as DNA: TGTGCCAGCAGTCGCCCGGGAGGGGCGACCTACGAGCAGTACTTC.